The 6 T cell receptor beta chains below all came from one sample that was sequenced in a study of shared clonotypes between healthy human individuals. Some clones are missing from TCRdb's copy, which holds only in-frame ones; the method was immunoSEQ multiplex PCR. The table lists some 1,400,000 clones, around 95% of them singletons. Sequencing was carried out using naive CD4+ T cells sorted from blood. As for subset: CD45RA+ positively selected. The receptors were gathered from a man aged 25-40 years in good health.

As regards this clone: Other nucleotide sequences from this sample produce the same CDR3. The chain recombines TRBV29-1 with TRBJ2-3; D is unresolved. V lost 4 bases, J lost 4 bases, and 6 bases lay in between. The CDR3 has 11 amino acids. Germline V gene sequence: CDR1 SQVTM, CDR2 ANQGSEA. DNA for the CDR3: TGCAGCGTTGTTGGGTCAGATACGCAGTATTTT. This sequence encodes CSVVGSDTQYF.

The rearrangement uses TRBV6-1 and TRBJ2-5, with TRBD2 identical over 7 bases. Trimming cost V 1 base and J 5 bases; bases outside gene matches: 7. This CDR3 has 15 amino acids. CDR1 is MNHNS, CDR2 SASEGT, per germline. CDR3 coding DNA: TGTGCCAGCAGTGAAGGGCGGCGGGAGTTTGAGACCCAGTACTTC. Amino acid sequence: CASSEGRREFETQYF.

The chain recombines TRBV5-1 with TRBJ2-1; weak D call: TRBD1 (6 bases). This CDR3 region has 14 residues. Germline CDR1 SGHRS, CDR2 YFSETQ. V was pared by 1 base and J by 7 bases, with 12 bases between. The CDR3 reads CASSLQGQINEQFF. CDR3 bases: TGCGCCAGCAGCTTGCAGGGACAAATTAATGAGCAGTTCTTC. Using reference TRBV5-1 and TRBJ2-1 for the parts outside the CDR3, the full variable domain is KAGVTQTPRYLIKTRGQQVTLSCSPISGHRSVSWYQQTPGQGLQFLFEYFSETQRNKGNFPGRFSGRQFSNSRSEMNVSTLELGDSALYLCASSLQGQINEQFFGPGTRLTVL.

The chain uses TRBV28 and TRBJ2-1; 13 nucleotides align to TRBD2. The CDR3 is 15 residues long. Per the germline V gene, CDR1 is MDHEN and CDR2 is SYDVKM. The V gene end was trimmed by 3 bases and the J gene end by 8 bases; junction bases not matched to a gene: 4. The CDR3 loop reads CASSLTSGRNHEQFF. The CDR3 coding sequence is TGTGCCAGCAGTTTGACTAGCGGGAGGAACCATGAGCAGTTCTTC.

The chain is built from TRBV18 and TRBJ1-1; no clear D. The CDR3 is 14 amino acids. V gave up 5 bases and J gave up 7 bases, with 17 bases separating them. Germline CDR1 KGHSH, CDR2 LQKENI. The CDR3 reads CASSSQPGLSEAFF. CDR3 bases: TGTGCCAGCTCATCACAGCCGGGGTTGAGTGAAGCTTTCTTT.

This chain links TRBV9 with TRBJ2-1, with D perhaps matching TRBD1 (5 bases). Trimming removed 0 bases at V and 0 bases at J, with 16 bases between. The CDR3 is 18 amino acids. In germline, CDR1 is SGDLS, CDR2 YYNGEE. CDR3 in amino acids: CASSVGAGRGYSYNEQFF. The CDR3 DNA reads as TGTGCCAGCAGCGTAGGGGCAGGGCGCGGTTACTCCTACAATGAGCAGTTCTTC.